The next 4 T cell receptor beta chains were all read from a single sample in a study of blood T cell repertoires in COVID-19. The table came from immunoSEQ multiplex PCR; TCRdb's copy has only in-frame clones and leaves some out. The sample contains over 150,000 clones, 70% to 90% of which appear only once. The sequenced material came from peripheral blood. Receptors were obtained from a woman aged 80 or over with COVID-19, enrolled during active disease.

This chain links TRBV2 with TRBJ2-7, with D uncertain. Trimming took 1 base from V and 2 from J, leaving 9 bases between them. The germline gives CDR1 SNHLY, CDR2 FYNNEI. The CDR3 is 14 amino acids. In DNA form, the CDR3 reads TGTGCCAGCAGTGAAGACCCCAGAACCTACGAGCAGTACTTC. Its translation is CASSEDPRTYEQYF.

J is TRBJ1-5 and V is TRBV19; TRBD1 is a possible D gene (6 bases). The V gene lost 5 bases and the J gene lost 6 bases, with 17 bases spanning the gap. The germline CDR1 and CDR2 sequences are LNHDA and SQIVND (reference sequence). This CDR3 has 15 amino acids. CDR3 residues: CASSLGTRYAQPQHF. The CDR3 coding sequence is TGTGCCAGTAGTTTGGGGACAAGGTATGCTCAGCCCCAGCATTTT.

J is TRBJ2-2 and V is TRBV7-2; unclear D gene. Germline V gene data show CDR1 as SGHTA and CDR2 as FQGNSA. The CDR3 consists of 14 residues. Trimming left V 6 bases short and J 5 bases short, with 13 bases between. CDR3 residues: CASSSVDTTGELFF. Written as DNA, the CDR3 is TGTGCCAGCAGTTCTGTCGACACAACCGGGGAGCTGTTTTTT. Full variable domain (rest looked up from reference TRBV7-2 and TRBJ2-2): GAGVSQSPSNKVTEKGKDVELRCDPISGHTALYWYRQSLGQGLEFLIYFQGNSAPDKSGLPSDRFSAERTGGSVSTLTIQRTQQEDSAVYLCASSSVDTTGELFFGEGSRLTVL.

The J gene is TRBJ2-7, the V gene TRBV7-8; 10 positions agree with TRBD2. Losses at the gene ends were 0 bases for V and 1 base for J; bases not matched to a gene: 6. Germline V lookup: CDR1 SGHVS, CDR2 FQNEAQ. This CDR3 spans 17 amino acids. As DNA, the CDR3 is TGTGCCAGCAGCTTAGCTGCTAGCGGGAGTTCATCCTACGAGCAGTACTTC. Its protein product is CASSLAASGSSSYEQYF.